This TCR beta chain was recorded in a study of memory CD4+ T cells and cytomegalovirus serostatus. TCRdb's copy holds only in-frame clones and misses some; the assay was immunoSEQ multiplex PCR. The repertoire holds approximately 27,000 clones, about three quarters seen once, with 0.85% to 1.2% in the top ten. The sort gate was single viable CD3+CD4+CD8-CD45RO+ cells for memory CD4+ T cells. Sequencing was performed on memory CD4+ T cells from blood. The clonotype was recovered from an adult in good health and CMV-seronegative.

CDR3 sequence reads: CALGAANTEAFF. DNA of the CDR3: TGTGCCCTCGGGGCGGCGAACACTGAAGCTTTCTTT. The V and J genes are TRBV6-6 and TRBJ1-1; tentative D call: TRBD1 (5 bases). The CDR3 has 12 residues. Germline CDR1 is MNHNY and CDR2 is SVGAGI (reference sequence). With 11 bases removed from V and 1 base from J, the gap between germline ends came to 11 bases.